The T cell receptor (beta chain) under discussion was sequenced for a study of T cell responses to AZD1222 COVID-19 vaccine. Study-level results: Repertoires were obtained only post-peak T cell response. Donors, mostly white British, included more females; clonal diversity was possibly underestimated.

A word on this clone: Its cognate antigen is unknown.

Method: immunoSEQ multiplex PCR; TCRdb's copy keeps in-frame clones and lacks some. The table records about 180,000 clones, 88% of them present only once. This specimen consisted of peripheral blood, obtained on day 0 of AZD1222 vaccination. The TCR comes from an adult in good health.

CDR3 amino acids: CASKRQGFKNEQYF. For the CDR3, the DNA is TGTGCCAGCAAGCGGCAGGGGTTTAAGAACGAGCAGTACTTC. The chain combines TRBV6-4 with TRBJ2-7, with a possible D match to TRBD1 (6 bases). Per the germline V gene, CDR1 is MRHNA and CDR2 is SNTAGT. With 7 bases removed from V and 5 bases from J, the gap between germline ends came to 18 bases. This CDR3 is built from 14 residues.